The entry below describes one TCR beta chain. Other nucleotide sequences in the sample specify the same CDR3. The data derive from a study of shared clonotypes between healthy human individuals. The protocol was immunoSEQ multiplex PCR, while the TCRdb copy is restricted to in-frame clones and leaves out a portion. The sample records a few million clones, over 85% being singletons. Sequencing input: naive CD4+ T cells sorted from blood. Specified subset: CD45RA+ positively selected. This clonotype was obtained from a man in his late teens or twenties in good health.

DNA for the CDR3: TGTGCCAGCAGTTTGGGACAGGGGTACGAGCAGTACTTC. Encoded protein: CASSLGQGYEQYF. The rearrangement links TRBV28 to TRBJ2-7, with 10 bases fitting TRBD1. The V segment lost 3 bases and the J segment 4 bases; nucleotides outside the gene matches: 0. This CDR3 region has 13 residues. Looked up from germline, CDR1 is MDHEN and CDR2 is SYDVKM.